The clone carrying this T cell receptor beta chain was seen repeatedly, ten times or more. Its antigen is unknown. The sequenced fragment ends 3 residues before the CDR3 boundary, so the rest is inferred from the germline J gene. This entry belongs to a study of T cell clonality in common variable immunodeficiency. Findings and caveats of the study: Common variable immunodeficiency TCR beta sequences reportedly had fewer deletions and N-nucleotide insertions. Links between repertoire features and CVID complications were heterogeneity-limited.

Germline CDR1 reads MDHEN; CDR2 reads SYDVKM. The CDR3 extends over 16 amino acids. Trimming cost V 5 bases and J 5 bases; bases outside gene matches: 9. Equal genomic DNA amounts from CVID and control samples were sequenced. Produced via immunoSEQ multiplex PCR; TCRdb's table is partial and in-frame only. This sample carries about 59,000 clones and no singletons, and about 0.9% goes to the top ten. The sequence derives from a person between 18 and 69 years old in good health. V gene TRBV28 combines with J gene TRBJ2-3; TRBD2 matches at 11 bases. The sample was peripheral blood mononuclear cells. CDR3 protein: CASSPTSGGGIDTQYF. The sequenced part of the CDR3 DNA is TGTGCCAGCAGTCCAACTAGCGGGGGAGGGATAGATACG.